A selection of T cell receptor beta chains follows, all from one sample in a study of blood T cells in healthy people across ages. TCRdb reprocessed the 5' RACE reads via MiXCR and lists one record per CDR3 protein. The sample contains some 900,000 distinct CDR3 sequences, roughly 48% of which appear only once. Sequencing was performed on blood. Every receptor here comes from a man aged 25 to 40 in good health. CDR3s include the opening cysteine and the closing phenylalanine or tryptophan. The order of the fields is V gene, J gene, D gene, clone size, CDR3 protein, CDR3 DNA. The D gene is left open where the match is weak. A row's size may be missing; if present it is once, few, many or a size class.

TRBV12-3/TRBV12-4	TRBJ2-3	-	-	CASSFVVRGSTDTQYF	TGTGCCAGCAGTTTTGTCGTTAGAGGAAGCACAGATACGCAGTATTTT
TRBV5-1	TRBJ2-5	TRBD1	few	CASSSGGTGVEETQYF	TGCGCCAGCAGCTCTGGTGGGACAGGGGTAGAAGAGACCCAGTACTTC
TRBV28	TRBJ2-1	TRBD2	-	CASSSPTSGGYNEQFF	TGTGCCAGCAGTTCCCCCACTAGCGGGGGCTACAATGAGCAGTTCTTC
TRBV29-1	TRBJ2-7	TRBD2	many	CSGAAGEPYEQYF	TGCAGCGGGGCAGCGGGGGAACCCTACGAGCAGTACTTC
TRBV7-2	TRBJ2-4	-	-	CASSLAELARGVYF	TGTGCCAGCAGCTTAGCGGAGCTAGCAAGGGGAGTGTACTTC
TRBV6-2/TRBV6-3	TRBJ2-7	-	-	CASSYPRGGSLSTQGSYEQYF	TGTGCCAGCAGTTACCCCCGCGGAGGCAGCCTTTCGACACAGGGCTCCTACGAGCAGTACTTC
TRBV7-2	TRBJ1-1	-	-	CASSFGFTEAFF	TGTGCCAGCAGCTTTGGGTTCACTGAAGCTTTCTTT
TRBV20-1	TRBJ2-3	TRBD1	few	CSAARDRATDTQYF	TGCAGTGCTGCCCGGGACAGGGCGACAGATACGCAGTATTTT
TRBV9	TRBJ2-3	TRBD1	-	CASSVGQEDYTDTQYF	TGTGCCAGCAGCGTCGGACAGGAGGATTACACAGATACGCAGTATTTT
TRBV6-2/TRBV6-3	TRBJ2-2	-	-	CASSQGFGELFF	TGTGCCAGCAGTCAAGGGTTCGGGGAGCTGTTTTTT
TRBV29-1	TRBJ2-1	-	-	CSVGGTVVDEQFF	TGCAGCGTTGGGGGCACCGTTGTCGATGAGCAGTTCTTC
TRBV5-6	TRBJ2-1	TRBD2	-	CASSLVLTSGRYNEQFF	TGTGCCAGCAGCTTGGTCCTGACTAGCGGGAGGTACAATGAGCAGTTCTTC
TRBV12-3/TRBV12-4	TRBJ2-7	TRBD2	once	CASRPSGWYEQYF	TGTGCCAGCAGGCCTAGCGGGTGGTACGAGCAGTACTTC
TRBV4-1	TRBJ1-5	-	-	CASSPHSGASDSNQPQHF	TGCGCCAGCAGCCCCCATTCCGGGGCCTCAGATAGCAATCAGCCCCAGCATTTT
TRBV28	TRBJ2-5	TRBD2	-	CASSSIWTSGEQETQYF	TGTGCCAGCAGTTCCATTTGGACTAGCGGTGAACAAGAGACCCAGTACTTC
TRBV3-1	TRBJ1-1	-	-	CASSQEQWLNTEAFF	TGTGCCAGCAGCCAAGAACAGTGGTTGAACACTGAAGCTTTCTTT
TRBV6-1	TRBJ2-3	-	-	CASSGLGLRKRGTDTQYF	TGTGCCAGCAGTGGCCTTGGACTCCGCAAAAGAGGCACAGATACGCAGTATTTT
TRBV7-8	TRBJ2-1	-	-	CASSQDYPNEQFF	TGTGCCAGCAGCCAAGACTATCCCAATGAGCAGTTCTTC
TRBV10-3	TRBJ2-3	-	-	CARIGECTDAQYF	TGTGCCAGGATCGGGGAATGCACAGATGCGCAGTATTTT
TRBV9	TRBJ2-7	-	many	CASSVGHSSVEQYF	TGTGCCAGCAGCGTAGGACACTCTTCCGTGGAGCAGTACTTC
TRBV12-3/TRBV12-4	TRBJ1-6	-	-	CASSPSYFSSYNSPLHF	TGTGCCAGCAGTCCGTCCTATTTTAGCTCCTATAATTCACCCCTCCACTTT
TRBV10-3	TRBJ1-1	TRBD1	-	CAISEPNRGERAEAFF	TGTGCCATCAGTGAGCCAAACAGGGGAGAGAGAGCTGAAGCTTTCTTT
TRBV29-1	TRBJ1-1	-	-	CSVDRGWDTEAFF	TGCAGCGTTGATAGGGGGTGGGACACTGAAGCTTTCTTT
TRBV7-2	TRBJ2-1	-	few	CASSPTPPLSYNEQFF	TGTGCCAGCAGCCCCACACCCCCTCTCTCCTACAATGAGCAGTTCTTC
TRBV7-2	TRBJ2-7	-	-	CASSPDPNEQYF	TGTGCCAGCAGCCCGGACCCAAACGAGCAGTACTTC
TRBV2	TRBJ2-1	-	few	CASSGRRGSSYNEQFF	TGTGCCAGCAGTGGGAGGCGGGGTAGCTCCTACAATGAGCAGTTCTTC
TRBV4-1	TRBJ1-5	-	-	CASSQDGGRRNQPQHF	TGCGCCAGCAGCCAAGATGGGGGGCGGAGGAATCAGCCCCAGCATTTT
TRBV11-2	TRBJ2-7	-	few	CASSPDSPLSYEQYF	TGTGCCAGCAGTCCGGACAGCCCCCTCTCCTACGAGCAGTACTTC
TRBV5-1	TRBJ2-5	-	-	CASSLTTTSRETQYF	TGCGCCAGCAGCTTGACGACGACTAGTCGAGAGACCCAGTACTTC
TRBV20-1	TRBJ1-5	-	-	CSARSPGRTINQPQHF	TGCAGTGCTAGATCACCGGGACGGACAATTAATCAGCCCCAGCATTTT
TRBV28	TRBJ1-5	-	few	CASSWGNQPQHF	TGTGCCAGCAGCTGGGGGAATCAGCCCCAGCATTTT
TRBV4-3	TRBJ1-2	-	few	CASSQHYARRDYGYTF	TGCGCCAGCAGCCAGCATTACGCCAGGAGAGACTATGGCTACACCTTC
TRBV2	TRBJ2-7	TRBD1	many	CASTGQAYEQYF	TGTGCCAGCACGGGACAGGCCTACGAGCAGTACTTC
TRBV27	TRBJ1-5	-	-	CASKGGGGWNQPQHF	TGTGCCAGCAAAGGAGGCGGGGGTTGGAATCAGCCCCAGCATTTT
TRBV5-1	TRBJ2-7	-	few	CASSSVDTYEQYF	TGCGCCAGCAGCTCCGTAGACACCTACGAGCAGTACTTC
TRBV29-1	TRBJ1-1	-	-	CSGNKVNTEAFF	TGCAGCGGTAATAAGGTGAACACTGAAGCTTTCTTT